The 29 T cell receptor beta chains below were found in one sample sequenced in a study of cytomegalovirus exposure and HLA in healthy donors. The PCR made use of 60 Vbeta and 13 Jbeta primers. Sequenced by immunoSEQ multiplex PCR; TCRdb stores in-frame clones only, minus some. The table records fewer than 250,000 clones, approximately 81% of them present only once. The sequencing input was PBMCs. The receptor set was obtained from a man aged 25 to 40 in good health and CMV-seronegative.

V is TRBV6-5 and J is TRBJ1-6; no clear D gene. Germline V lookup: CDR1 MNHEY, CDR2 SVGAGI. The CDR3 spans 15 residues. Trimming took 6 bases from V and 7 from J, leaving 16 bases between them. CDR3 loop: CASSPESAANSPLHF. The CDR3 bases are TGTGCCAGCAGCCCGGAGTCGGCCGCAAATTCACCCCTCCACTTT.

The V gene is TRBV9, the J gene TRBJ1-2; 7 nucleotides line up with TRBD1. This CDR3 is built from 13 residues. Per the germline V gene, CDR1 is SGDLS and CDR2 is YYNGEE. The J segment lost 8 bases and the V segment lost 0 bases, leaving 4 bases of the junction unmatched. The DNA for the CDR3 is TGTGCCAGCAGCGTAGGACAGGGATGGGGCTACACCTTC. Encoded protein: CASSVGQGWGYTF.

The genes are TRBV7-6 and TRBJ1-3, with TRBD1 as a possible D gene (6 bases). Germline-derived CDR1 and CDR2 are SGHVS and FNYEAQ. V gave up 5 bases and J gave up 2 bases, with 19 bases separating them. The CDR3 is 17 amino acids. CDR3 in amino acids: CASSPQAGGATGNTIYF. The CDR3 bases are TGTGCCAGCAGCCCACAAGCGGGGGGCGCGACTGGAAACACCATATATTTT.

V is TRBV18 and J is TRBJ2-7; TRBD1 matches at 9 bases. Looked up from germline, CDR1 is KGHSH and CDR2 is LQKENI. V trimming: 3 bases; J trimming: 5 bases; junction bases outside the gene matches: 2. The CDR3 extends over 13 amino acids. CDR3 amino acids: CASSPRTGDEQYF. The CDR3 region has the DNA TGTGCCAGCTCACCCAGGACAGGGGACGAGCAGTACTTC.

The chain carries TRBV28 and TRBJ1-1; 7 bases agree with TRBD1. After removal of 4 bases from V and 4 bases from J, the junction contained 9 bases not matched to a gene. Germline CDR1 reads MDHEN; CDR2 reads SYDVKM. This CDR3 is built from 15 residues. The CDR3 DNA reads as TGTGCCAGCAGTTCCGGGACAGTCAGATCCACTGAAGCTTTCTTT. Its translation is CASSSGTVRSTEAFF. Combining the CDR3 with reference TRBV28 and TRBJ1-1 gives the whole variable domain DVKVTQSSRYLVKRTGEKVFLECVQDMDHENMFWYRQDPGLGLRLIYFSYDVKMKEKGDIPEGYSVSREKKERFSLILESASTNQTSMYLCASSSGTVRSTEAFFGQGTRLTVV.

The chain couples TRBV4-2 to TRBJ2-3; D is possibly TRBD2 (7 bases). CDR1 LGHNA and CDR2 YNFKEQ come from the germline V gene. Trimming took off 0 bases at V and 4 bases at J, with 11 bases between the two ends. CDR3 length equals 15 residues. The CDR3 bases are TGTGCCAGCAGCCAAGATAGGGGGGGGGCAGATACGCAGTATTTT. The encoded protein is CASSQDRGGADTQYF.

The gene calls are TRBV5-1 and TRBJ2-7, with D possibly being TRBD2 (6 bases). Germline V gene lookup returns CDR1 SGHRS and CDR2 YFSETQ. This CDR3 has 15 residues. V shed 0 bases and J shed 0 bases, with 10 bases lying between them. CDR3 sequence (DNA): TGCGCCAGCAGCTTGGCCGCGGGGAGCTCCTACGAGCAGTACTTC. This translates into CASSLAAGSSYEQYF.

The CDR3 DNA sequence: TGTGCCGCAGCGAGGAGGGGGCAGGATGAGCAGTTCTTC. Amino acid sequence: CAAARRGQDEQFF. The rearrangement links TRBV6-1 to TRBJ2-1, with D possibly matching TRBD1 (7 bases). V lost 11 bases and J 8 bases, leaving 19 bases between the germline ends. Germline V gene data show CDR1 as MNHNS and CDR2 as SASEGT. The CDR3 contains 13 residues.

The rearrangement uses TRBV6-5 and TRBJ1-6, with 7 bases identical to TRBD1. CDR3 length: 11 residues. Germline trimming cut 7 bases from V and 14 bases from J; bases unmatched to any gene: 5. Germline V gene sequence: CDR1 MNHEY, CDR2 SVGAGI. The CDR3, as DNA: TGTGCCAGCACCCAAGGGGGCTCCCTCCACTTT. This sequence encodes CASTQGGSLHF.

The J gene is TRBJ1-4, the V gene TRBV5-1; D uncertain. Trimming took 0 bases from V and 3 from J, leaving 15 bases between them. From germline, CDR1 is SGHRS and CDR2 YFSETQ. The CDR3 covers 17 residues. The CDR3 bases are TGCGCCAGCAGCTTGGACGGAGGTGTTTGGGCTAATGAAAAACTGTTTTTT. Translated, it gives CASSLDGGVWANEKLFF.

A note on this clone: This sample also contains other DNA sequences that code for the same CDR3. The rearrangement uses TRBV18 and TRBJ2-5; D uncertain. V shed 3 bases and J shed 2 bases, with 7 bases lying between them. Germline loops: CDR1 KGHSH, CDR2 LQKENI. The CDR3 length is 13 residues. CDR3 protein: CASSPGLQETQYF. The CDR3 DNA is TGTGCCAGCTCACCTGGGCTTCAAGAGACCCAGTACTTC.

The chain employs TRBV7-3 and TRBJ2-7; a weak D match, TRBD2 (5 bases). With 1 base removed from V and 0 bases from J, the gap between germline ends came to 13 bases. Germline loops: CDR1 SGHTA, CDR2 FQGTGA. The CDR3 covers 16 residues. The DNA for the CDR3 is TGTGCCAGCAGCTTAAGAGGAGGAGCGACCTCCTACGAGCAGTACTTC. This encodes CASSLRGGATSYEQYF.

The V call is TRBV5-4, the J call TRBJ2-7; TRBD1 matches 7 bases. V lost 0 bases and J lost 1; bases outside the gene matches: 4. Germline V gene lookup returns CDR1 SGHNT and CDR2 YYREEE (reference sequence). The CDR3 covers 15 residues. In nucleotides, the CDR3 is TGTGCCAGCAGCTTGGGGGGGACAGTTTCCTACGAGCAGTACTTC. Encoded protein: CASSLGGTVSYEQYF.

V and J are TRBV5-1 and TRBJ2-3; 15 nucleotides agree with TRBD2. V lost 4 bases, J lost 2 bases, and 5 bases stayed unmatched. The CDR3 runs 17 residues. Germline V gene sequence: CDR1 SGHRS, CDR2 YFSETQ. The CDR3 nucleotides read TGCGCCAGCAGCCAGGGACTAGCGGGGGGTATCACAGATACGCAGTATTTT. Protein sequence: CASSQGLAGGITDTQYF. The full variable domain, with the rest looked up from reference TRBV5-1 and TRBJ2-3, is KAGVTQTPRYLIKTRGQQVTLSCSPISGHRSVSWYQQTPGQGLQFLFEYFSETQRNKGNFPGRFSGRQFSNSRSEMNVSTLELGDSALYLCASSQGLAGGITDTQYFGPGTRLTVL.

The chain joins TRBV7-9 to TRBJ1-2; D not resolved. With 1 base removed from V and 2 bases from J, the gap between germline ends came to 11 bases. Germline V gene lookup returns CDR1 SEHNR and CDR2 FQNEAQ (reference sequence). The CDR3 covers 15 residues. The CDR3 nucleotides are TGTGCCAGCAGCTTAGGTTCGGGGAAGAACTATGGCTACACCTTC. Residues: CASSLGSGKNYGYTF.

The rearrangement links TRBV6-5 to TRBJ1-4; D is unresolved. V was clipped by 6 bases and J by 0 bases, with 8 bases between them. This CDR3 region has 14 residues. Germline assignment: CDR1 MNHEY and CDR2 SVGAGI. CDR3 sequence (DNA): TGTGCCAGCAGAGCAACAGCAACTAATGAAAAACTGTTTTTT. As protein: CASRATATNEKLFF.

The V and J genes are TRBV7-3 and TRBJ1-1; D call uncertain. V was shortened by 5 bases and J by 1 base, with 8 bases between the two germline ends. CDR1 and CDR2 (germline): SGHTA, FQGTGA. The CDR3 consists of 13 residues. The CDR3 coding sequence is TGTGCCAGCAGCCTCCCTTGGAACACTGAAGCTTTCTTT. This sequence encodes CASSLPWNTEAFF.

The V call is TRBV19, the J call TRBJ1-1; D is unresolved. V lost 5 bases to trimming and J lost 8 bases, with 18 bases between them. CDR1 is LNHDA, CDR2 SQIVND, per germline (reference sequence). CDR3 length: 14 amino acids. The CDR3 protein is CASSSRPNFEEAFF. CDR3 nucleotide sequence: TGTGCCAGTAGTTCCAGGCCTAATTTCGAAGAAGCTTTCTTT.

V usage is TRBV19 and J usage is TRBJ2-3; D is possibly TRBD1 (5 bases). Trimming took off 1 base at V and 4 bases at J, with 6 bases between the two ends. The CDR3 has 13 residues. The germline V gene has CDR1 LNHDA and CDR2 SQIVND (reference sequence). The CDR3 sequence: CASSIGGPDTQYF. The CDR3 bases are TGTGCCAGTAGTATAGGGGGCCCAGATACGCAGTATTTT.

This sequence joins TRBV2 and TRBJ2-3, with 8 bases matching TRBD2. The CDR3 consists of 14 residues. Per germline, CDR1 SNHLY and CDR2 FYNNEI. Trimming took 6 bases from V and 9 from J; bases not matched to a gene: 11. The CDR3 coding sequence is TGTGCCAGCAGCGCGGGGGGCGGGCAGACGACGCAGTATTTT. Encoded protein: CASSAGGGQTTQYF. The full variable domain, its missing parts supplied by reference TRBV2 and TRBJ2-3, is EPEVTQTPSHQVTQMGQEVILRCVPISNHLYFYWYRQILGQKVEFLVSFYNNEISEKSEIFDDQFSVERPDGSNFTLKIRSTKLEDSAMYFCASSAGGGQTTQYFGPGTRLTVL.

This clone was seen just once. The chain carries TRBV7-9 and TRBJ2-5, with D possibly being TRBD2 (5 bases). This CDR3 comprises 15 residues. Germline values: CDR1 SEHNR, CDR2 FQNEAQ (reference sequence). Trimming shortened V by 0 bases and J by 4 bases, and 12 bases separated the two germline ends. CDR3 region: CASSLARAGVETQYF. In DNA, the CDR3 is TGTGCCAGCAGCTTAGCGCGGGCTGGCGTAGAGACCCAGTACTTC.

CDR3 in DNA: TGTGCCAGCAGTCTCTGGAGGGGGCGGGGCAATGAGCAGTTCTTC. Protein product: CASSLWRGRGNEQFF. The chain recombines TRBV6-5 with TRBJ2-1, with D possibly being TRBD1 (7 bases). This CDR3 contains 15 residues. CDR1 MNHEY and CDR2 SVGAGI come from the germline V gene. V shed 5 bases and J shed 6 bases, with 17 bases lying between them.

CDR3 region: CASSEEVNSPNYEQYF. In DNA form, the CDR3 reads TGTGCCAGCAGTGAAGAGGTTAACAGCCCGAACTACGAGCAGTACTTC. V and J are TRBV6-1 and TRBJ2-7; D is unresolved. In germline, CDR1 is MNHNS, CDR2 SASEGT. V was cut by 1 base and J by 3 bases, with 16 bases left in between. The CDR3 is 16 amino acids.

The chain joins TRBV20-1 to TRBJ1-2; no firm D call. The CDR3 has 11 amino acids. The germline CDR1 and CDR2 sequences are DFQATT and SNEGSKA (reference sequence). The CDR3 nucleotides are TGCAGCTCCCCGGGAGACGCCGTCTACACCTTC. As protein: CSSPGDAVYTF.

This clone appeared a few times. The chain uses TRBV12-2 and TRBJ2-7; the DNA was not compared with TRBD1, the D call given in the table. TRBV12-2 has pseudogene status. The CDR3 extends over 20 amino acids. DNA of the CDR3: TGTGCAAGTCGCTTATCGGCAGGGGAAATCCCCCCTCCCCTGACCTACGAGCAGTACTTC. Protein: CASRLSAGEIPPPLTYEQYF.

J is TRBJ2-5 and V is TRBV19, with a weak D call TRBD1 (5 bases). CDR3 length equals 12 residues. Germline V CDR1 and CDR2: LNHDA, SQIVND (reference sequence). The CDR3 DNA reads as TGTGCTCTCACAGGTCTCAAAGAGACCCAGTACTTC. Translating gives CALTGLKETQYF.

V and J are TRBV5-1 and TRBJ1-4; no definite D call. The CDR3 spans 13 residues. Germline-derived CDR1 and CDR2 are SGHRS and YFSETQ. V shed 4 bases and J shed 8 bases, with 12 bases lying between them. This CDR3 reads CASSTGGGEKLFF. The CDR3 DNA reads TGCGCCAGCAGCACCGGCGGAGGGGAAAAACTGTTTTTT. Looking up the rest from reference TRBV5-1 and TRBJ1-4 gives the full variable domain: KAGVTQTPRYLIKTRGQQVTLSCSPISGHRSVSWYQQTPGQGLQFLFEYFSETQRNKGNFPGRFSGRQFSNSRSEMNVSTLELGDSALYLCASSTGGGEKLFFGSGTQLSVL.

This clone is a singleton in its sample. The chain uses TRBV5-7 and TRBJ2-5, with 10 bases aligning to TRBD2. TRBV5-7 is an ORF, and what it does is uncertain. V dropped 4 bases and J dropped 5; count of bases not matched to a gene: 14. This CDR3 is built from 17 residues. CDR3 residues: CASSRAEAGGPGETQYF. DNA of the CDR3: TGTGCCAGCAGCCGTGCAGAAGCGGGGGGGCCAGGGGAGACCCAGTACTTC.

This chain links TRBV27 with TRBJ2-7; 11 bases align to TRBD2. The germline gives CDR1 MNHEY, CDR2 SMNVEV (reference sequence). The CDR3 covers 16 residues. V shed 1 base, J shed 4 bases, and the junction held 6 bases outside the gene matches. DNA of the CDR3: TGTGCCAGCAGTTTATATGGGACTAGCGGCAATTACGAGCAGTACTTC. This sequence encodes CASSLYGTSGNYEQYF.